A single sample gave rise to the 11 T cell receptor beta chains below, sequenced in a study of blood T cell repertoires in COVID-19. Some clones are missing from TCRdb's copy, which holds only in-frame ones; the method was immunoSEQ multiplex PCR. The profile covers under 80,000 clones, with 70% to 90% appearing a single time and approximately 5.1% taken by the ten largest. The sequenced material came from peripheral blood. These receptors originate from a woman aged 80 or over with active or convalescent COVID-19.

This clone was counted between two and nine times. The chain links TRBV5-1 to TRBJ2-2, with D tentatively TRBD2 (6 bases). V was shortened by 2 bases and J by 5 bases, with 16 bases between the two germline ends. The CDR3 consists of 16 residues. Germline assignment: CDR1 SGHRS and CDR2 YFSETQ. CDR3 DNA sequence: TGCGCCAGCAGCTTTGGTGCGGGGCGAGGAACCGGGGAGCTGTTTTTT. It translates to CASSFGAGRGTGELFF.

This chain connects TRBV30 to TRBJ2-3; a weak D match, TRBD1 (6 bases). The CDR3 is 15 residues long. From germline, CDR1 is GTSNPN and CDR2 SVGIG (reference sequence). Between the trimmed V and J ends, which lost 3 bases and 3 bases, there was a span of 16 bases. CDR3 sequence reads: CAWSSDSGFTDTQYF. DNA of the CDR3: TGTGCCTGGAGCTCGGACAGCGGCTTTACAGATACGCAGTATTTT.

The chain carries TRBV13 and TRBJ1-1, with D tentatively TRBD1 (6 bases). V lost 5 bases and J 0 bases, leaving 13 bases between the germline ends. This CDR3 has 15 residues. The germline gives CDR1 PRHDT, CDR2 FYEKMQ (reference sequence). CDR3 DNA: TGTGCCAGCAGCCCCCTAACAGGGATGAACACTGAAGCTTTCTTT. Protein sequence: CASSPLTGMNTEAFF.

Only one count was recorded for this clone. The chain has TRBV19 and TRBJ1-2, with 8 bases aligning to TRBD1. The CDR3 extends over 16 amino acids. CDR1 LNHDA and CDR2 SQIVND come from the germline V gene (reference sequence). J lost 1 base, V lost 5 bases, and 9 bases had no gene match. The CDR3, as DNA: TGTGCCAGTAGTCACCTCGGACAGGGCCTTAACTATGGCTACACCTTC. This sequence encodes CASSHLGQGLNYGYTF.

This sequence joins TRBV28 and TRBJ2-7; maybe TRBD2 (7 bases). Germline assignment: CDR1 MDHEN and CDR2 SYDVKM. Trimming removed 8 bases at V and 1 base at J, with 21 bases between. CDR3 length: 16 residues. For the CDR3, the DNA is TGTGCCAGCGGGGATGGGGGGGGCAGAGGTTCCTACGAGCAGTACTTC. It specifies CASGDGGGRGSYEQYF.

V is TRBV4-2 and J is TRBJ1-6; no clear D gene. This CDR3 spans 15 amino acids. From germline, CDR1 is LGHNA and CDR2 YNFKEQ. The V and J ends lost 1 base and 8 bases respectively, with 12 bases between them. The CDR3 region is CASSQGGEPYSPLHF. CDR3 DNA sequence: TGTGCCAGCAGCCAAGGTGGGGAGCCGTATTCACCCCTCCACTTT.

This clone was detected only a few times. V is TRBV7-3 and J is TRBJ2-5, with 7 bases lining up with TRBD1. The CDR3 extends over 15 amino acids. Germline CDR1 and CDR2: SGHTA and FQGTGA. The J segment lost 4 bases and the V segment lost 4 bases, leaving 9 bases of the junction unmatched. DNA of the CDR3: TGTGCCAGCAGCTCTAACAGGGGATCGGGAGAGACCCAGTACTTC. Protein product: CASSSNRGSGETQYF.

The rearrangement links TRBV3-1 (or the pseudogene TRBV3-2) to TRBJ2-7; TRBD2 is a possible D gene (6 bases). The germline V and J ends were trimmed by 11 bases and 5 bases, with 19 bases remaining between them. The CDR3 is 13 amino acids. Germline V CDR1 and CDR2: LGHDT, YNNKEL (reference sequence). CDR3 in amino acids: CAGSERVCHEQYF. CDR3 coding DNA: TGTGCCGGCTCCGAGCGGGTCTGCCACGAGCAGTACTTC.

V is TRBV11-1 and J is TRBJ1-2, with D possibly TRBD1 on 6 matching bases. From germline, CDR1 is SGHAT and CDR2 FQDESV (reference sequence). The CDR3 has 15 amino acids. V gave up 5 bases and J gave up 3 bases, with 16 bases separating them. CDR3 in DNA: TGTGCCAGCAGCACCACAGGGCTGTTGGACTATGGCTACACCTTC. It yields the protein CASSTTGLLDYGYTF.

The rearrangement uses TRBV19 and TRBJ1-1, with TRBD1 identical over 8 bases. The J segment lost 0 bases and the V segment lost 4 bases, leaving 10 bases of the junction unmatched. CDR1 is LNHDA and CDR2 is SQIVND in the germline V gene (reference sequence). This CDR3 spans 17 amino acids. CDR3 nucleotide sequence: TGTGCCAGTAGTACGTCTCGACAGGGGCTTTTGAACACTGAAGCTTTCTTT. Residues: CASSTSRQGLLNTEAFF.

J is TRBJ2-6 and V is TRBV5-1, with unresolved D. Germline CDR1 is SGHRS and CDR2 is YFSETQ. The germline V and J ends were trimmed by 0 bases and 0 bases, with 7 bases remaining between them. The length of the CDR3 is 16 residues. The CDR3 DNA sequence: TGCGCCAGCAGCTTGGAAAGCCTCTCTGGGGCCAACGTCCTGACTTTC. It translates to CASSLESLSGANVLTF.